These 22 T cell receptor beta chains originate from one sample sequenced in a study of T cells in localized non-small cell lung cancer. Only in-frame clones appear in the TCRdb table, and some are missing; sequencing was by immunoSEQ multiplex PCR. Among tens of thousands of clones, approximately 90% were seen once, and the ten largest hold around 3.9%. Source: peripheral blood, taken before any cancer treatment. These TCRs come from a male donor at least 60 years old with stage III lung adenocarcinoma.

The rearrangement joins TRBV27 to TRBJ1-6; possible D gene TRBD1, 5 bases. CDR3 length: 20 amino acids. Trimming pared 0 bases from V and 0 bases from J, leaving 18 bases between. CDR1 and CDR2 from the germline V gene are MNHEY and SMNVEV (reference sequence). CDR3 coding DNA: TGTGCCAGCAGTTTATCACTCCGTGGGACCCCGAGCTCCTATAATTCACCCCTCCACTTT. This codes for CASSLSLRGTPSSYNSPLHF.

The rearrangement joins TRBV6-1 to TRBJ2-6; no clear D gene. V lost 3 bases and J 4 bases, leaving 13 bases between the germline ends. Germline CDR1 and CDR2: MNHNS and SASEGT. The CDR3 runs to 16 residues. CDR3 sequence: CASSDQWVRGANVLTF. CDR3 coding DNA: TGTGCCAGCAGTGATCAGTGGGTCAGGGGGGCCAACGTCCTGACTTTC.

The gene calls are TRBV28 and TRBJ1-1, with D tentatively TRBD1 (6 bases). Trimming stripped 6 bases from V and 1 base from J, with 12 bases between. The CDR3 runs 14 residues. The germline V gene encodes CDR1 MDHEN and CDR2 SYDVKM. The DNA for the CDR3 is TGTGCCAGCAGGTTGGAGGGACAGAACACTGAAGCTTTCTTT. This encodes CASRLEGQNTEAFF.

This sequence joins TRBV9 and TRBJ2-1, with 8 bases aligning to TRBD1. V lost 0 bases, J lost 2 bases, and 4 bases stayed unmatched. The CDR3 covers 16 residues. Germline V gene data show CDR1 as SGDLS and CDR2 as YYNGEE. The chain's CDR3 is CASSVVGQGAYNEQFF. CDR3 DNA: TGTGCCAGCAGCGTAGTCGGACAGGGCGCCTACAATGAGCAGTTCTTC.

The DNA of the CDR3 is TGTGCCACCCCGCCCCGCTACGAGCAGTACTTC. It yields the protein CATPPRYEQYF. J is TRBJ2-7 and V is TRBV18, with D unclear. Trimming took off 10 bases at V and 3 bases at J, with 10 bases between the two ends. Germline CDR1 is KGHSH and CDR2 is LQKENI. The CDR3 contains 11 residues.

The genes are TRBV5-6 and TRBJ1-2, with D possibly TRBD1 on 6 matching bases. In germline, CDR1 is SGHDT, CDR2 YYEEEE. This CDR3 spans 12 amino acids. Deletions cut 1 base from V and 8 bases from J, with 9 bases between. The CDR3 region has the DNA TGTGCCAGCAGCTTGCTTACAGGGGGCTACACCTTC. Its translation is CASSLLTGGYTF. The full variable domain, its missing parts supplied by reference TRBV5-6 and TRBJ1-2, is DAGVTQSPTHLIKTRGQQVTLRCSPKSGHDTVSWYQQALGQGPQFIFQYYEEEERQRGNFPDRFSGHQFPNYSSELNVNALLLGDSALYLCASSLLTGGYTFGSGTRLTVV.

The V and J genes are TRBV6-5 and TRBJ2-3; 10 bases fit TRBD2. This CDR3 is built from 15 residues. Unmatched junction bases numbered 7, after V lost 8 bases and J lost 2 bases. Germline loops: CDR1 MNHEY, CDR2 SVGAGI. The CDR3 DNA reads TGTGCCAGCCAACCCGGGACTAGCGACACAGATACGCAGTATTTT. Encoded protein: CASQPGTSDTDTQYF.

This chain uses TRBV18 with TRBJ2-2, with a weak D call TRBD1 (6 bases). Per the germline V gene, CDR1 is KGHSH and CDR2 is LQKENI. With 6 bases removed from V and 4 bases from J, the gap between germline ends came to 15 bases. The CDR3 is made up of 15 amino acids. CDR3 residues: CASSSAGTLTGELFF. The CDR3 nucleotides are TGTGCCAGCTCTTCAGCCGGGACACTCACCGGGGAGCTGTTTTTT.

This chain links TRBV30 with TRBJ1-3; weak D call: TRBD1 (6 bases). Trimming stripped 0 bases from V and 8 bases from J, with 14 bases between. This CDR3 contains 14 residues. Germline V gives CDR1 GTSNPN, CDR2 SVGIG (reference sequence). The CDR3 protein is CAWSVRGGGDTIYF. Written as DNA, the CDR3 is TGTGCCTGGAGTGTACGGGGAGGGGGGGACACCATATATTTT.

In this sample, this clone turned up a few times. This rearrangement joins TRBV5-1 to TRBJ1-1; D is unclear. Germline assignment: CDR1 SGHRS and CDR2 YFSETQ. The CDR3 consists of 12 residues. V lost 0 bases and J 5 bases, leaving 5 bases between the germline ends. CDR3 DNA: TGCGCCAGCAGCTTGGGATGGACTGAAGCTTTCTTT. Translating gives CASSLGWTEAFF.

The J gene is TRBJ2-3, the V gene TRBV15; maybe TRBD2 (6 bases). The V gene lost 7 bases and the J gene lost 1 base, with 18 bases spanning the gap. Germline assignment: CDR1 LNHNV and CDR2 YYDKDF (reference sequence). The CDR3 is 16 amino acids. The CDR3 reads CATTKIGGIGTDTQYF. CDR3 sequence (DNA): TGTGCCACCACCAAAATTGGAGGGATCGGCACAGATACGCAGTATTTT.

The J gene is TRBJ2-5, the V gene TRBV11-2; 15 bases map to TRBD2. After removal of 5 bases from V and 5 bases from J, the junction contained 6 bases not matched to a gene. CDR3 length: 16 residues. The germline V gene encodes CDR1 SGHAT and CDR2 FQNNGV. The CDR3 loop is CASSLGLAGGFETQYF. The CDR3 DNA is TGTGCCAGCAGCCTGGGACTAGCGGGAGGATTTGAGACCCAGTACTTC.

This chain links TRBV19 with TRBJ2-2; D unresolved. Trimming took off 4 bases at V and 12 bases at J, with 21 bases between the two ends. The CDR3 is made up of 15 amino acids. Germline assignment: CDR1 LNHDA and CDR2 SQIVND (reference sequence). CDR3 in DNA: TGTGCCAGTAGTAAATCAACAGTGGCAAGCCGCCAGCTGTTTTTT. Its translation is CASSKSTVASRQLFF.

CDR3 in amino acids: CASSIELSGANVLTF. The CDR3 DNA reads as TGTGCCAGCAGTATCGAACTCTCTGGGGCCAACGTCCTGACTTTC. The chain couples TRBV27 to TRBJ2-6; D remains ambiguous. The CDR3 covers 15 residues. V was pared by 5 bases and J by 0 bases, with 8 bases between. From germline, CDR1 is MNHEY and CDR2 SMNVEV (reference sequence).

This chain links TRBV18 with TRBJ1-2; possibly TRBD1 for D (5 bases). This CDR3 region has 13 residues. Germline lookup yields CDR1 KGHSH and CDR2 LQKENI. V was clipped by 2 bases and J by 6 bases, with 10 bases between them. Here the CDR3 DNA reads TGTGCCAGCTCACCAGTGCGAGGGGATGGCTACACCTTC. As protein: CASSPVRGDGYTF. Full variable domain (rest looked up from reference TRBV18 and TRBJ1-2): NAGVMQNPRHLVRRRGQEARLRCSPMKGHSHVYWYRQLPEEGLKFMVYLQKENIIDESGMPKERFSAEFPKEGPSILRIQQVVRGDSAAYFCASSPVRGDGYTFGSGTRLTVV.

This clone was detected only once. The chain couples TRBV10-3 to TRBJ1-5; unclear D gene. This CDR3 is 13 amino acids long. Trimming removed 10 bases at V and 4 bases at J, with 14 bases between. The germline CDR1 and CDR2 sequences are ENHRY and SYGVKD. As DNA, the CDR3 is TGTGCCACCCAGAGCTTCGGAAATCAGCCCCAGCATTTT. Translation gives CATQSFGNQPQHF.

The V and J genes are TRBV27 and TRBJ2-1; D unclear. The germline CDR1 and CDR2 sequences are MNHEY and SMNVEV (reference sequence). Trimming removed 1 base from V and 10 bases from J, with 17 bases in between. This CDR3 has 15 amino acids. CDR3 in DNA: TGTGCCAGCAGTTTATGGCCCCTTAATACGAGGGAGCAGTTCTTC. This codes for CASSLWPLNTREQFF.

The J gene is TRBJ2-1, the V gene TRBV12-2; TRBD1, as called in the table, went unchecked against the DNA. TRBV12-2 counts as a pseudogene. CDR3 length equals 15 residues. CDR3 in DNA: TGTGCAAGTCTCCCAATGACAGGGTACAATAGTGAGCAGTTCTTC. It specifies CASLPMTGYNSEQFF.

The DNA of the CDR3 is TGTGCCAGCAGTGGCGGGAGTTCGGGCACCGGGGAGCTGTTTTTT. Its translation is CASSGGSSGTGELFF. The rearrangement joins TRBV5-6 to TRBJ2-2; 7 bases map to TRBD2. CDR3 length equals 15 residues. CDR1 is SGHDT, CDR2 YYEEEE, per germline. The junction had 8 bases not matched to a gene; V was cut back by 5 bases and J by 4 bases.

As DNA, the CDR3 is TGTGCCAGCAGTGACAGGGAAAATTCACCCCTCCACTTT. As protein: CASSDRENSPLHF. The chain has TRBV6-5 and TRBJ1-6; 7 bases agree with TRBD1. Germline lookup yields CDR1 MNHEY and CDR2 SVGAGI. V dropped 5 bases and J dropped 7; count of bases not matched to a gene: 2. The CDR3 sequence is 13 residues long.

The genes are TRBV4-1 and TRBJ1-1, with no clear D. Trimming removed 0 bases at V and 1 base at J, with 6 bases between. Germline V lookup: CDR1 MGHRA, CDR2 YSYEKL. This CDR3 region has 14 residues. The DNA for the CDR3 is TGCGCCAGCAGCCAAGACAACTGGAACACTGAAGCTTTCTTT. As protein: CASSQDNWNTEAFF.

The count of this clone is one. The chain employs TRBV5-5 and TRBJ2-5, with TRBD2 matching over 13 bases. V lost 4 bases to trimming and J lost 5 bases; unmatched junction nucleotides: 5. The CDR3 runs 15 residues. The V gene's germline CDR1 is SGHKS and CDR2 YYEKEE (reference sequence). The CDR3 region is CASSLGLAGMETQYF. The CDR3 nucleotides read TGTGCCAGCAGCCTGGGACTAGCGGGGATGGAGACCCAGTACTTC. The entire variable domain, with the rest obtained from reference TRBV5-5 and TRBJ2-5, is as follows: DAGVTQSPTHLIKTRGQQVTLRCSPISGHKSVSWYQQVLGQGPQFIFQYYEKEERGRGNFPDRFSARQFPNYSSELNVNALLLGDSALYLCASSLGLAGMETQYFGPGTRLLVL.